The 8 T cell receptor beta chains below all came from one sample that was sequenced in a study of blood T cell repertoires in COVID-19. Sequencing was performed with immunoSEQ multiplex PCR; in TCRdb, only in-frame clones are kept and a portion is missing. The sample lists 250,000 to 300,000 clones; about 86% were seen once. Sample: peripheral blood. These receptor sequences come from a man aged 25 to 40 with active or convalescent COVID-19.

This chain uses TRBV11-2 with TRBJ1-6, with 7 bases aligning to TRBD1. After removal of 3 bases from V and 7 bases from J, the junction contained 3 bases not matched to a gene. This CDR3 is 14 amino acids long. Germline V gene lookup returns CDR1 SGHAT and CDR2 FQNNGV. CDR3 nucleotide sequence: TGTGCCAGCAGCTTCAGACAGGGAAATTCACCCCTCCACTTT. Translation: CASSFRQGNSPLHF.

The chain couples TRBV5-4 to TRBJ2-3, with 7 bases fitting TRBD2. V was pared by 4 bases and J by 2 bases, with 10 bases of the junction left unmatched. Germline CDR1 SGHNT, CDR2 YYREEE (reference sequence). The CDR3 length is 16 residues. CDR3 sequence reads: CASSPTGTIPTDTQYF. CDR3 coding DNA: TGTGCCAGCAGCCCGACCGGGACTATTCCCACAGATACGCAGTATTTT.

This clone was detected only once. The CDR3 protein is CASSLVGHSGGDSYEQYF. CDR3 nucleotide sequence: TGTGCCAGCAGCTTGGTAGGGCATAGCGGGGGGGATTCCTACGAGCAGTACTTC. The chain links TRBV5-6 to TRBJ2-7, with 11 bases fitting TRBD2. With 0 bases clipped from V and 1 base from J, the junction kept 9 bases outside the gene matches. The CDR3 consists of 18 residues. From germline, CDR1 is SGHDT and CDR2 YYEEEE. The variable domain in full, with the rest retrieved from reference TRBV5-6 and TRBJ2-7, is DAGVTQSPTHLIKTRGQQVTLRCSPKSGHDTVSWYQQALGQGPQFIFQYYEEEERQRGNFPDRFSGHQFPNYSSELNVNALLLGDSALYLCASSLVGHSGGDSYEQYFGPGTRLTVT.

This sequence joins TRBV28 and TRBJ2-7, with 8 bases that match TRBD1. Unmatched junction bases numbered 11, after V lost 8 bases and J lost 5 bases. The CDR3 sequence is 14 residues long. Germline V gene data show CDR1 as MDHEN and CDR2 as SYDVKM. CDR3 nucleotides: TGTGCCAGCCGAGGGACAGGTGCTTTCCACGAGCAGTACTTC. Protein: CASRGTGAFHEQYF.

The V and J genes are TRBV5-6 and TRBJ2-7, with D possibly being TRBD2 (6 bases). Germline lookup yields CDR1 SGHDT and CDR2 YYEEEE. Trimming took 3 bases from V and 1 from J, leaving 17 bases between them. The CDR3 length is 16 residues. The CDR3 region is CASSSWGVVGSYEQYF. The CDR3 DNA sequence: TGTGCCAGCAGCTCTTGGGGGGTCGTGGGATCCTACGAGCAGTACTTC.

J is TRBJ2-1 and V is TRBV5-1, with a possible D match to TRBD1 (6 bases). The germline CDR1 and CDR2 sequences are SGHRS and YFSETQ. This CDR3 region has 13 residues. V dropped 4 bases and J dropped 9 bases, with 14 bases sitting between them. The chain's CDR3 is CASSTDGTIEQFF. Written as DNA, the CDR3 is TGCGCCAGCAGCACCGACGGGACAATTGAGCAGTTCTTC.

The chain recombines TRBV29-1 with TRBJ2-7, with D perhaps matching TRBD2 (5 bases). Germline CDR1 is SQVTM and CDR2 is ANQGSEA. Between the trimmed V and J ends, which lost 7 bases and 5 bases, there was a span of 18 bases. The CDR3 covers 13 residues. CDR3 in DNA: TGCAGCGCCGGGGTCCAGTTCGGGGACGAGCAGTACTTC. Translating it yields CSAGVQFGDEQYF.

This clone has ten or more counts. The gene calls are TRBV6-5 and TRBJ2-2; possible D gene TRBD2, 6 bases. This CDR3 region has 15 residues. Trimming pared 6 bases from V and 1 base from J, leaving 12 bases between. Germline values: CDR1 MNHEY, CDR2 SVGAGI. The CDR3 nucleotides are TGTGCCAGCAGCCACTCCGGGGGGAACACCGGGGAGCTGTTTTTT. Translating gives CASSHSGGNTGELFF.